This note documents a single T cell receptor beta chain sequence. What it recognizes is unknown. The genes are named according to mouse. With the read ending 4 residues before the CDR3 end, the germline J gene is used to fill in that end. The sample originates from a study of CD8+ T cells in alopecia areata. Overall study: Skin was taken from approximately 6-13-month-old C3H/HeJ graft donors that had spontaneous alopecia and grafted onto roughly 7-11-week-old female C3H/HeJ mice.

Regarding the study as a whole: Elevated clonality characterized lesional scalp relative to normal scalp, particularly in alopecia totalis/universalis. Scalp sample data also include resident alphabeta T cells from normal skin. Sharing of TCRs across patients appeared less clear than in mice, possibly for HLA-related reasons.

Per germline, CDR1 NNHDY and CDR2 SYVADS. V lost 0 bases and J 0 bases, leaving 6 bases between the germline ends. The CDR3 has 14 residues. The sequencing template was cDNA reverse transcribed from extracted RNA. The repertoire was sequenced with immunoSEQ multiplex PCR; TCRdb's copy has only in-frame clones and lacks some. Recorded here are 90,000 to 130,000 clones, none singletons. The gene calls are TRBV13-3 and TRBJ1-1; no reliable D call. This clonotype was sampled from a C3H/HeJ mouse with alopecia areata. Mouse MHC haplotype: H2-k. Sample: lesional skin. CDR3 sequence: CASSDVSSNTEVFF. Partial CDR3 DNA: TGTGCCAGCAGTGATGTCTCCTCAAACACA.